This TCR beta chain was retrieved from a study of blood T cells in healthy people across ages. As to this clonotype: Antigen: not known.

A J-beta primer mix and a sample-barcoded 5' primer were used in a second PCR of roughly 6 to 12 cycles. TCRdb redid the calling of the 5' RACE reads with MiXCR, one entry per CDR3 protein. Counted here are some 1.7 million distinct CDR3 sequences, 28% occurring once; the ten biggest clones make up 7.7%. V shed 3 bases, J shed 7 bases, and the junction held 11 bases outside the gene matches. The CDR3 is 14 residues long. CDR1 is DFQATT and CDR2 is SNEGSKA in the germline V gene (reference sequence). Findings of the study overall: Getting older went along with TCR beta diversity per million T cells dropping roughly linearly. Naive T cell percentage showed a strong correlation with TCR beta diversity. Because donor CMV status was unknown, expanded clonotype changes were possibly confounded.

V usage is TRBV20-1 and J usage is TRBJ2-7; 8 nucleotides match TRBD2. The sequenced sample was blood. The receptor's source is a woman in her twenties or thirties in good health. The CDR3 bases are TGCAGTGCTAGCATGGCTAGCGGGTCGGGGGAGCAGTACTTC. It specifies CSASMASGSGEQYF.